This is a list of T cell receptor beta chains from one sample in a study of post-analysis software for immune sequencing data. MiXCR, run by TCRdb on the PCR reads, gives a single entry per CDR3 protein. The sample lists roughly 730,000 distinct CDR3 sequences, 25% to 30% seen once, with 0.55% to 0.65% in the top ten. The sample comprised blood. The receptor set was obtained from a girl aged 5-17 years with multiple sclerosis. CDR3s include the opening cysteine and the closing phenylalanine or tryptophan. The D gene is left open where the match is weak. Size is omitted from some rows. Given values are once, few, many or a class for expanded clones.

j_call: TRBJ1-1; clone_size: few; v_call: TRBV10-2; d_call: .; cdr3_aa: CASSEYGQMNTEAFF; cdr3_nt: TGCGCCAGCAGTGAATACGGACAGATGAACACTGAAGCTTTCTTT
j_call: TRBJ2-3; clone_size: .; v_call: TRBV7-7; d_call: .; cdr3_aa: CASSLTARETTQYF; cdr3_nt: TGTGCCAGCAGCTTAACTGCGAGGGAGACGACGCAGTATTTT
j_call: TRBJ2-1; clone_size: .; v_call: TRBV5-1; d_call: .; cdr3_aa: CASSRVPGPSNEQFF; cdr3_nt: TGCGCCAGCAGCCGGGTTCCCGGGCCGTCGAATGAGCAGTTCTTC
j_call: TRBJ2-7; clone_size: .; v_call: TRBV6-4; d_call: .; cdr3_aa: CASRRGNEQYF; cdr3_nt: TGTGCCAGCCGGAGAGGGAATGAGCAGTACTTC
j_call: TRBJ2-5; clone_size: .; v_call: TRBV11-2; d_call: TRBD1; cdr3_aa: CASSFRGTGEETQYF; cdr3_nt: TGTGCCAGCAGCTTTCGTGGGACAGGGGAAGAGACCCAGTACTTC
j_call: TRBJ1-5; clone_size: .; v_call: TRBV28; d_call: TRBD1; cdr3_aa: CASSKDRDPVNSNQPQHF; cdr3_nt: TGTGCCAGCAGTAAGGACAGGGATCCGGTAAATAGCAATCAGCCCCAGCATTTT
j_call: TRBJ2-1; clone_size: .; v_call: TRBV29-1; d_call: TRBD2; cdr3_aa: CSVEGGGLVRNEQFF; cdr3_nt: TGCAGCGTTGAAGGGGGGGGACTAGTGCGCAATGAGCAGTTCTTC
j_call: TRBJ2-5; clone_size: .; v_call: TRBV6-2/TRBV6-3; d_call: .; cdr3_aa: CASTTLGFQETQYF; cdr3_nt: TGTGCCAGCACCACACTGGGGTTCCAAGAGACCCAGTACTTC
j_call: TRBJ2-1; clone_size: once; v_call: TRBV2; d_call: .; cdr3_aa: CASTGRGSNEQFF; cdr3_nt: TGTGCCAGCACTGGGAGAGGGTCCAATGAGCAGTTCTTC
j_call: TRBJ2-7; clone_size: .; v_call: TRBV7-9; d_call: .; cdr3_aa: CASSSSVYEQYF; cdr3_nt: TGTGCCAGCAGCTCGTCAGTCTACGAGCAGTACTTC
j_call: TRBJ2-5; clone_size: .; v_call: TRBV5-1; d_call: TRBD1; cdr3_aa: CASSIQGADETQYF; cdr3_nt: TGCGCCAGCAGCATACAGGGGGCGGATGAGACCCAGTACTTC
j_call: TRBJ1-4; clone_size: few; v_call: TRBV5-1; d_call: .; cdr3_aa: CANSLRGLNEKLFF; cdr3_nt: TGCGCCAACAGCTTGAGGGGCCTTAATGAAAAACTGTTTTTT
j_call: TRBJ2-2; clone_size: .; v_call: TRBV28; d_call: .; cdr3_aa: CASNVGRYGELFF; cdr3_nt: TGTGCCAGCAATGTAGGGCGATACGGGGAGCTGTTTTTT
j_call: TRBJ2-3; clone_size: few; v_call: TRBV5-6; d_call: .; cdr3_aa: CASSPIGQPTTRTDTQYF; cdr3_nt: TGTGCCAGCAGCCCGATAGGACAGCCCACCACTCGTACAGATACGCAGTATTTT
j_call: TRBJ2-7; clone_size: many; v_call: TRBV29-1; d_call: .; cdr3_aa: CSVEGGGTEQYF; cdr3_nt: TGCAGCGTTGAAGGAGGGGGGACTGAGCAGTACTTC
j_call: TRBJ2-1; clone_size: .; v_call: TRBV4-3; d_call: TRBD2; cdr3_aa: CASSPNLAGGDNEQFF; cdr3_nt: TGCGCCAGCAGCCCAAATCTAGCGGGAGGCGACAATGAGCAGTTCTTC
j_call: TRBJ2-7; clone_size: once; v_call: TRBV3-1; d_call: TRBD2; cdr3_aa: CASSQGTAAGREQYF; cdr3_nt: TGTGCCAGCAGCCAAGGGACGGCCGCCGGGAGGGAGCAGTACTTC
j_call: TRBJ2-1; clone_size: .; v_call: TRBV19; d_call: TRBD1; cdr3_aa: CASSLQGADEQFF; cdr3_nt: TGTGCCAGTAGTTTACAGGGGGCAGATGAGCAGTTCTTC
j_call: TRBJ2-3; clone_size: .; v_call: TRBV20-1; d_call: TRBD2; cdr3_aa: CSAPLAGRTDMQYF; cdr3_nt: TGCAGTGCTCCTCTAGCGGGACGGACAGATATGCAGTATTTT
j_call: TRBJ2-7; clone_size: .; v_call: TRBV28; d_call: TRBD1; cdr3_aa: CASRAAGTVAYEQYF; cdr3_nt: TGTGCCAGCAGGGCCGCCGGGACAGTTGCCTACGAGCAGTACTTC
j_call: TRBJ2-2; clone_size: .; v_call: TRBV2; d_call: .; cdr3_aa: CAILGWPSNTGELFF; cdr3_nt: TGTGCCATCCTAGGGTGGCCGTCTAACACCGGGGAGCTGTTTTTT
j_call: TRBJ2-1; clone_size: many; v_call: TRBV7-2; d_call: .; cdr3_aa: CASSLGNNEQFF; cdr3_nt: TGTGCCAGCAGCTTAGGGAACAATGAGCAGTTCTTC
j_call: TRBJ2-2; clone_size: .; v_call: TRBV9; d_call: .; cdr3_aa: CASSVASGAGELFF; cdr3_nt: TGTGCCAGCAGCGTAGCGTCCGGGGCCGGGGAGCTGTTTTTT
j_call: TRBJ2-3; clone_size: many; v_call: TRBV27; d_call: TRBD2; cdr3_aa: CASSFRLAAADTQYF; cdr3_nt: TGTGCCAGCAGTTTCCGACTAGCGGCTGCAGATACGCAGTATTTT
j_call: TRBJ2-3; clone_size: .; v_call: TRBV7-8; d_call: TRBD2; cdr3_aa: CASSSLRIAGADTQYF; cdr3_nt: TGTGCCAGCAGCTCCCTCCGAATAGCGGGAGCAGATACGCAGTATTTT
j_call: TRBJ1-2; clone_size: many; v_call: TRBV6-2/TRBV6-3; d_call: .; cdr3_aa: CASSYSSGYTF; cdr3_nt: TGTGCCAGCAGTTACTCCAGCGGCTACACCTTC
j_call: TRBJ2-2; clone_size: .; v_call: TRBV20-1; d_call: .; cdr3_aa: CSANQGGEAGERFF; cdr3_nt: TGCAGTGCCAACCAGGGGGGCGAGGCCGGGGAGCGGTTTTTT
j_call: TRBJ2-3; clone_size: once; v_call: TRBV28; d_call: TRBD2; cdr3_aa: CASRLSLAGGDTQYF; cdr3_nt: TGTGCCAGCAGACTCTCACTAGCGGGAGGAGATACGCAGTATTTT
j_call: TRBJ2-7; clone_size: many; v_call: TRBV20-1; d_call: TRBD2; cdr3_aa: CSARDLTRGAYEQYF; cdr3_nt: TGCAGTGCTAGAGATCTGACGCGGGGGGCCTACGAGCAGTACTTC
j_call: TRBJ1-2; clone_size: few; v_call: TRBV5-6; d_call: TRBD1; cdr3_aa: CASSRRIGTGGSYGYTF; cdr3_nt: TGTGCCAGCAGCCGAAGGATCGGGACAGGGGGTTCATATGGCTACACCTTC
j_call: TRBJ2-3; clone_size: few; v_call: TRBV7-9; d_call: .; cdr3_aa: CASSLSRGDTQYF; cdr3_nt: TGTGCCAGCAGCCTGAGCAGGGGAGATACGCAGTATTTT
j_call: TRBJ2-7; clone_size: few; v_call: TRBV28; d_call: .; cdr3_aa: CASSLNRPSDEQYF; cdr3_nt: TGTGCCAGCAGTTTGAACAGGCCGAGTGACGAGCAGTACTTC
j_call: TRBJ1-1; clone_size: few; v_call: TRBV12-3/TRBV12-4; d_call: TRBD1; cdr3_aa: CASRGQESTEAFF; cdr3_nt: TGTGCCAGCAGGGGACAGGAGTCTACTGAAGCTTTCTTT
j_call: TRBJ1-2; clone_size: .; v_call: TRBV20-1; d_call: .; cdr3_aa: CSARGSLRAARGYTF; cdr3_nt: TGCAGTGCTAGAGGATCTCTTCGGGCCGCCCGTGGCTACACCTTC
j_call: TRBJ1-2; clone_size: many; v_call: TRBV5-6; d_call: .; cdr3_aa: CASSLLTGSREDYGYTF; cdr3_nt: TGTGCCAGCAGCCTTTTGACAGGCTCTCGGGAGGACTATGGCTACACCTTC
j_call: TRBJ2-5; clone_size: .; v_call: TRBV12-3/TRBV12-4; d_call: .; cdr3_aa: CASRAPGYQETQYF; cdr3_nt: TGTGCCAGCAGAGCACCCGGGTACCAAGAGACCCAGTACTTC
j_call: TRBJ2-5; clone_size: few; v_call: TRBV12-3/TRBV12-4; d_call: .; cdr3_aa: CASSGFKETQYF; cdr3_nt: TGTGCCAGCAGTGGGTTTAAAGAGACCCAGTACTTC
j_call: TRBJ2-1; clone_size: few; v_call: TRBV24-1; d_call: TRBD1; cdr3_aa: CATSDLRTGRSRGNEQFF; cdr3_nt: TGTGCCACCAGTGATTTAAGGACAGGGAGGTCCCGGGGCAATGAGCAGTTCTTC
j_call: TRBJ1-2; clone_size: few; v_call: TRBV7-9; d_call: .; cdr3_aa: CASSAKATQGNYGYTF; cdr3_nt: TGTGCCAGCAGCGCTAAAGCGACCCAGGGAAACTATGGCTACACCTTC
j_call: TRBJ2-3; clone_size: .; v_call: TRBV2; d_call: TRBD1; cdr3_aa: CTSSLPRDRLTDTQYF; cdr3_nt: TGTACCAGCAGTTTGCCCCGGGACAGGCTCACAGATACGCAGTATTTT
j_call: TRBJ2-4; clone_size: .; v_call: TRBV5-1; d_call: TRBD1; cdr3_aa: CASSLIPTGAKNIQYF; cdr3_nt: TGCGCCAGCAGCTTGATACCGACAGGGGCCAAAAACATTCAGTACTTC
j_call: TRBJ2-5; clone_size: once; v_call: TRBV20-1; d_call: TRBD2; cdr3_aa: CSARDRLAGHPAETQYF; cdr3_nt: TGCAGTGCTAGAGACCGACTAGCGGGCCACCCCGCGGAGACCCAGTACTTC
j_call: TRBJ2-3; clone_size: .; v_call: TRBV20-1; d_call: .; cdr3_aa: CSAGPPPRDTQYF; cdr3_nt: TGCAGTGCTGGGCCTCCCCCCCGGGATACGCAGTATTTT
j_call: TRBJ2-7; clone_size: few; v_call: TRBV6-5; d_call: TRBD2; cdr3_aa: CASRILADSYEQYF; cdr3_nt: TGTGCCAGCAGGATACTAGCGGACTCCTACGAGCAGTACTTC
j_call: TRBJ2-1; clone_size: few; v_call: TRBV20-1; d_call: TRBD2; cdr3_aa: CSARDFLASGRQFF; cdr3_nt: TGCAGTGCTAGAGATTTTTTAGCTAGCGGGAGGCAGTTCTTC
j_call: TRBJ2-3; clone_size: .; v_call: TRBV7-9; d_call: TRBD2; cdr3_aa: CASSPWTSGSTDTQYF; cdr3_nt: TGTGCCAGCAGCCCCTGGACTAGCGGCAGCACAGATACGCAGTATTTT
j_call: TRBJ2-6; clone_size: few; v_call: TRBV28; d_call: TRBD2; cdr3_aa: CASRPTAGIPGANVLTF; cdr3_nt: TGTGCCAGCAGGCCAACAGCGGGAATCCCTGGGGCCAACGTCCTGACTTTC
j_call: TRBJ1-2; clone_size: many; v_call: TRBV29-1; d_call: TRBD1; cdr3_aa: CSVAGTGGGNYGYTF; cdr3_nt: TGCAGCGTTGCCGGGACAGGGGGAGGTAACTATGGCTACACCTTC
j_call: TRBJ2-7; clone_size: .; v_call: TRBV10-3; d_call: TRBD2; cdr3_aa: CAISDASGSFYEQYF; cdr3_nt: TGTGCCATCAGTGATGCGAGCGGGAGTTTCTACGAGCAGTACTTC
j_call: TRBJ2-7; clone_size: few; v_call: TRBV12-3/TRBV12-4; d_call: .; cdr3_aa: CASSYRGGGFYEQYF; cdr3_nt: TGTGCCAGCAGTTACAGGGGGGGCGGATTTTACGAGCAGTACTTC
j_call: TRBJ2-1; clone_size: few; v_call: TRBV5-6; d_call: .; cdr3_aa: CASSFPGGEYEQFF; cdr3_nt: TGTGCCAGCAGCTTTCCCGGCGGGGAATATGAGCAGTTCTTC
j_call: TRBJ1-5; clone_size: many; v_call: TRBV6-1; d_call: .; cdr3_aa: CASGSLTGYSNQPQHF; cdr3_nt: TGTGCCAGCGGTAGCCTAACAGGTTATAGCAATCAGCCCCAGCATTTT
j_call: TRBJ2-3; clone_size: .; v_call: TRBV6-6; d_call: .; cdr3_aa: CASKQGRTDTQYF; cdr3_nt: TGTGCCAGCAAGCAGGGGAGGACAGATACGCAGTATTTT
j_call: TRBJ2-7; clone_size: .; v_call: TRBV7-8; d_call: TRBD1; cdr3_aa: CASQLPPGQGSNEQYF; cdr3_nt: TGTGCCAGTCAATTACCGCCCGGACAGGGAAGCAACGAGCAGTACTTC
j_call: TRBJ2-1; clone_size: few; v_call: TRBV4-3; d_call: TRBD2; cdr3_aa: CASSQDGTSGGGNEQFF; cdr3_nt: TGCGCCAGCAGCCAAGATGGGACTAGCGGGGGGGGCAATGAGCAGTTCTTC